The T cell receptor (beta chain) under discussion was sequenced for a study of neurological immune-mediated disorders (dated by TCRdb to the late 2010s). A note on the overall study: Among the roughly 35 multiple sclerosis patients, approximately 31 had relapsing-remitting MS and 3 had secondary progressive MS. The cohort was made up of approximately 69 subjects, consisting of roughly 14 HAM/TSP patients, 34 multiple sclerosis patients and about 20 healthy controls. The approximately 99 TCR-beta libraries included longitudinal samples, technical triplicates and paired sorted CD4+ and CD8+ T-cell subsets alongside PBMC samples. Peripheral blood TCR-beta repertoires from HTLV-I-associated myelopathy (HAM/TSP) patients, multiple sclerosis patients and healthy controls were compared by UMI-based sequencing.

cDNA was synthesized by template-switch 5'RACE using a primer carrying a 10-nucleotide random unique molecular identifier by which each TCR transcript was tagged. Over 180 million TCR-beta sequences, covering 15-18 subjects, were produced in each sequencing run. The RNeasy kit was used to extract total RNA. The KAPA Real-time Library Amplification kit was used to amplify TCR-beta VDJ regions with primers for the TCR constant region and the 5'RACE anchor. A first PCR added sample indexes and Illumina adaptors, after which a second PCR increased the library yield. After Ampure bead purification, the roughly 650 bp TCR product was size-selected on a 2% E-gel SizeSelection system. Before pooling, library quality was assessed on a Bioanalyzer, concentration was determined with Qubit, and library quantification was performed with the Kapa Library Quantification kit. Libraries were sequenced paired-end 2 x 150 bp on an Illumina HiSeq 2500. To increase sequence diversity, about 25-31% phiX was spiked into each library pool. Turning to the authors' computational methods: Quality-filtered reads were processed with the UMI-based MiGEC pipeline, and over 85% of raw TCR sequences were removed by the MiGEC pipeline during error correction. IMGT germline references were used for alignment of VDJ genes, and clonotypes were defined by a unique CDR3 amino acid sequence together with V-J genes. Clonal expansion, Shannon diversity and CDR3 relatedness were evaluated with VDJtools (CalcPairwiseDistances, ClusterSamples), while phylogenetic trees were built in CLCbio workbench. Using coefficient-of-variation modelling across technical triplicates, the study counted a clone as expanded if it had at least 8 unique UMIs. The public reads were quality trimmed at Q25 with fastp and then assembled into clones with MiXCR by TCRdb, keeping productive beta chains. When rows share a CDR3 protein, they turn into one entry using the most common DNA and genes. These V and J calls originate from TCRdb's pipeline instead of the authors' own analysis. The sample records about 87,000 distinct CDR3 sequences, approximately 3.5% of which are singletons. The ten top clones hold 2.5% to 3% of the sample.

On the study overall, not on this receptor specifically: Phylogenetic analysis grouped repertoires from 18 of 34 MS patients into a cluster of related CDR3 sequences, suggesting a possible repertoire-level signature. TCR clonal expansion was greatest in HAM/TSP patients and smallest in MS patients, who ranked below even healthy controls. No association of the MS cluster with clinical or MRI features was observed, and the need for larger cohorts was stated by the authors. No identical CDR3 amino acid sequences were shared among expanded clones across subjects, suggesting private TCR-beta repertoires in all groups.

This clonotype was counted at least ten times. The antigen it binds to is not known. No much larger clone is present one base from it, and per-base qualities are unavailable. Libraries from unsorted PBMCs were made from 2 million PBMCs kept in RNAlater at -80 degrees C until RNA extraction. The multiple sclerosis patients were enrolled in a US clinical protocol that used magnetic resonance imaging to evaluate disease progression. Peripheral blood was subjected to Ficoll-Hypaque density gradient centrifugation to isolate PBMCs, which were then cryopreserved in liquid nitrogen. The clonotype comes from a woman aged 45-65 years with multiple sclerosis. The specimen was PBMCs.

The CDR3 loop reads CASSSSVPKTQYF. The sequenced DNA is TGTGCCAGCAGTTCTAGTGTGCCGAAGACCCAGTACTTC. The rearrangement combines TRBV6-2 or TRBV6-3 with TRBJ2-5, with the identity of the D gene unclear. Including the terminal cysteine and phenylalanine, the CDR3 comprises 13 residues. CDR3 DNA is the only sequence kept; it has 39 bases, read in frame from the first base. CDR1 and CDR2 (MNHEY, SVGEGT) derive from the germline V gene. V sheds 4 bases and J sheds 6 bases, leaving 12 bases between their ends.